This TCR beta chain was retrieved from a study of cytomegalovirus exposure and HLA in healthy donors. Findings and limits, study-wide: Reports showed the classifier diagnosing cytomegalovirus status with high specificity and sensitivity.

CDR1 and CDR2 from the germline V gene are SGHRS and YFSETQ. The CDR3 has 13 residues. V was shortened by 0 bases and J by 4 bases, with 7 bases between the two germline ends. Separate from the roughly 700-subject first cohort was the approximately 130-subject validation cohort, to which the donors belonged. Profiled with immunoSEQ multiplex PCR; TCRdb holds only in-frame clones, not every one. The sample records about 180,000 clones, more than 75% being singletons. About this clone itself: Its target is not known.

The sequenced material came from PBMCs. The sequence was obtained from a woman in her twenties or thirties in good health and CMV-seronegative. The chain couples TRBV5-1 to TRBJ2-5; D is uncertain. The CDR3, as DNA: TGCGCCAGCAGCTTGGGTTGGGCAGAGACCCAGTACTTC. Protein sequence: CASSLGWAETQYF.